A single sample is the source of the 18 T cell receptor beta chains below, sequenced in a study of T cell responses to AZD1222 COVID-19 vaccine. Profiled with immunoSEQ multiplex PCR; TCRdb holds only in-frame clones, not every one. The table includes 120,000 to 150,000 clones, about 89% detected once. The sample was peripheral blood, taken 28 days after the second AZD1222 dose. Receptors were obtained from an adult who received the AZD1222 COVID-19 vaccine.

The chain links TRBV6-5 to TRBJ1-1; TRBD1 agrees at 7 bases. This CDR3 contains 12 residues. Unmatched junction bases numbered 6, after V lost 8 bases and J lost 6 bases. Germline assignment: CDR1 MNHEY and CDR2 SVGAGI. The DNA for the CDR3 is TGTGCCAGCGACAGGGAAAGACCTGAAGCTTTCTTT. It translates to CASDRERPEAFF.

J is TRBJ2-1 and V is TRBV7-9; perhaps TRBD2 as D (5 bases). The CDR3 runs 14 residues. The V end lost 4 bases, the J end lost 6 bases, and 13 bases lay between the germline ends. Germline V gene lookup returns CDR1 SEHNR and CDR2 FQNEAQ (reference sequence). The CDR3 DNA is TGTGCCAGCAGCTCCCCGGAGGCTTTCAATGAGCAGTTCTTC. It is translated as CASSSPEAFNEQFF.

The chain is built from TRBV6-5 and TRBJ1-1; D unclear. V shed 7 bases and J shed 2 bases, with 11 bases lying between them. The germline V gene encodes CDR1 MNHEY and CDR2 SVGAGI. This CDR3 is 13 amino acids long. This CDR3 is CASMVLGNTEAFF. As DNA, the CDR3 is TGTGCCAGCATGGTCCTGGGAAACACTGAAGCTTTCTTT.

The chain is built from TRBV12-5 and TRBJ2-1; D gene uncertain. V was clipped by 6 bases and J by 3 bases, with 15 bases between them. Germline-derived CDR1 and CDR2 are LGHNT and FRNRAP. The CDR3 is 15 amino acids. DNA of the CDR3: TGTGCTAGTGGAGAAACAGTTTCGAGCTACAATGAGCAGTTCTTC. Protein product: CASGETVSSYNEQFF.

The chain is built from TRBV9 and TRBJ1-1, with D unclear. CDR1 and CDR2 from the germline V gene are SGDLS and YYNGEE. This CDR3 comprises 16 residues. V was shortened by 3 bases and J by 1 base, with 16 bases between the two germline ends. CDR3 amino acids: CASSAQAPPGNTEAFF. CDR3 bases: TGTGCCAGCAGCGCCCAGGCGCCCCCTGGGAACACTGAAGCTTTCTTT.

The chain employs TRBV10-3 and TRBJ1-2, with D maybe TRBD1 (6 bases). V was cut by 4 bases and J by 7 bases, with 16 bases left in between. The CDR3 totals 14 residues. The germline V gene has CDR1 ENHRY and CDR2 SYGVKD. CDR3 in amino acids: CAISAIRDIGGYTF. CDR3 in DNA: TGTGCCATCAGTGCGATCCGGGACATAGGTGGCTACACCTTC.

The chain recombines TRBV19 with TRBJ1-4, with TRBD1 as a possible D gene (6 bases). Trimming left V 9 bases short and J 3 bases short, with 11 bases between. The CDR3 is 13 amino acids. Germline CDR1 and CDR2: LNHDA and SQIVND (reference sequence). The CDR3 here is CASTGQSNEKLFF. For the CDR3, the DNA is TGTGCCAGCACAGGACAGTCTAATGAAAAACTGTTTTTT.

The chain combines TRBV7-8 with TRBJ2-2, with D possibly being TRBD2 (6 bases). Trimming stripped 0 bases from V and 3 bases from J, with 8 bases between. The CDR3 is 15 amino acids. Looked up from germline, CDR1 is SGHVS and CDR2 is FQNEAQ. The CDR3 is CASSLAGEDTGELFF. The CDR3 coding sequence is TGTGCCAGCAGCTTAGCGGGGGAGGACACCGGGGAGCTGTTTTTT.

The chain carries TRBV21-1 and TRBJ2-7; TRBD2 is the table's D call and was not checked against the DNA. TRBV21-1 is annotated as a pseudogene. The CDR3 consists of 17 residues. The CDR3: CASSKPDISGFPYEQYF. CDR3 nucleotides: TGTGCCAGCAGCAAACCTGATATTAGCGGGTTCCCCTACGAGCAGTACTTC.

CDR3 sequence reads: CASSQDQGWGYQETQYF. In nucleotides, the CDR3 is TGTGCCAGCAGCCAAGATCAGGGCTGGGGGTACCAAGAGACCCAGTACTTC. V gene TRBV14 combines with J gene TRBJ2-5; either TRBD1 or TRBD2 may supply D (5 bases each). This CDR3 is 17 amino acids long. V was pared by 0 bases and J by 0 bases, with 14 bases between. The germline CDR1 and CDR2 sequences are SGHDN and FVKESK.

The chain has TRBV5-1 and TRBJ1-6, with D uncertain. The CDR3 loop spans 16 amino acids. Germline-derived CDR1 and CDR2 are SGHRS and YFSETQ. V was pared by 1 base and J by 4 bases, with 12 bases between. The CDR3: CASSLYTDGYNSPLHF. CDR3 nucleotide sequence: TGCGCCAGCAGCTTGTACACGGACGGTTATAATTCACCCCTCCACTTT.

This clone was observed a few times. V usage is TRBV12-3 or TRBV12-4 and J usage is TRBJ2-3; perhaps TRBD1 as D (5 bases). This CDR3 comprises 13 residues. Trimming took 8 bases from V and 6 from J, leaving 15 bases between them. This CDR3 reads CASVAGSGDTQYF. CDR3 nucleotides: TGTGCCAGCGTCGCTGGTTCAGGGGATACGCAGTATTTT.

This sequence joins TRBV7-6 and TRBJ2-1; D is uncertain. Trimming stripped 0 bases from V and 8 bases from J, with 14 bases between. Germline lookup yields CDR1 SGHVS and CDR2 FNYEAQ. This CDR3 spans 15 amino acids. The CDR3 loop reads CASSLAPNLRYEQFF. The CDR3 DNA reads TGTGCCAGCAGCTTAGCACCCAATCTGCGATATGAGCAGTTCTTC.

This clone was counted only a few times. V is TRBV29-1 and J is TRBJ1-2; no firm D call. Germline V gene lookup returns CDR1 SQVTM and CDR2 ANQGSEA. V lost 5 bases, J lost 1 base, and 11 bases lay in between. This CDR3 is built from 13 residues. CDR3 nucleotides: TGCAGCGTTAGATGGTTGGATAACTATGGCTACACCTTC. Its protein product is CSVRWLDNYGYTF.

The chain couples TRBV12-3 or TRBV12-4 to TRBJ2-4, with 7 bases identical to TRBD1. V lost 7 bases and J lost 11; bases outside the gene matches: 11. There are 13 residues in the CDR3. CDR3 DNA sequence: TGTGCCAGCAATCACCGGGACAGAGGGGTTCAGTACTTC. Its translation is CASNHRDRGVQYF.

The CDR3 DNA sequence: TGTGCCACCAGTGATTTGGCGGTAAACGGGCAGTTCTTC. Protein: CATSDLAVNGQFF. The chain uses TRBV24-1 and TRBJ2-1; no clear D gene. Germline V CDR1 and CDR2: KGHDR, SFDVKD. The CDR3 has 13 residues. Trimming left V 0 bases short and J 12 bases short, with 11 bases between.

This clone occurred once. This chain joins TRBV7-9 and TRBJ2-7; 8 positions agree with TRBD1. Germline CDR1 is SEHNR and CDR2 is FQNEAQ (reference sequence). Unmatched junction bases numbered 3, after V lost 0 bases and J lost 2 bases. The CDR3 spans 15 residues. The CDR3 loop reads CASSLALGQAYEQYF. CDR3 bases: TGTGCCAGCAGCTTAGCCCTGGGACAGGCCTACGAGCAGTACTTC.

The chain joins TRBV19 to TRBJ1-4; possibly TRBD1 for D (5 bases). Germline loops: CDR1 LNHDA, CDR2 SQIVND (reference sequence). This CDR3 region has 15 residues. Trimming cost V 4 bases and J 7 bases, with 16 bases left between them. The CDR3 nucleotides read TGTGCCAGTAGTAAATCAGGTTTTGGGGGTGAAAAACTGTTTTTT. Its translation is CASSKSGFGGEKLFF. The full variable domain, in which reference TRBV19 and TRBJ1-4 provide the parts outside the CDR3, is DGGITQSPKYLFRKEGQNVTLSCEQNLNHDAMYWYRQDPGQGLRLIYYSQIVNDFQKGDIAEGYSVSREKKESFPLTVTSAQKNPTAFYLCASSKSGFGGEKLFFGSGTQLSVL.